This T cell receptor beta chain originates from a study of shared clonotypes between healthy human individuals. Overall study findings and caveats: Sharing across four donors was highest in naive CD4 (around 5%) and lowest in memory CD8 (roughly 0.4%). Among non-shared clonotypes, generation probabilities were lower than among those shared by all four donors. The represented genetic and exposure-history diversity was limited by the small number of donors. Rarefaction gave evidence that sorted-subset sequencing remained incomplete despite large depth.

Produced via immunoSEQ multiplex PCR; TCRdb's table is partial and in-frame only. Of more than 2,000,000 clones detected, roughly nine tenths appear once; the ten largest clones hold roughly 0.13%. A note on this clone: What it binds is unknown.

The clonotype was recovered from a man between 18 and 29 years old in good health. The sample was naive CD4+ T cells sorted from blood. Subset here: CD45RA+ positively selected.

The CDR3 nucleotides are TGTGCCAGCAGCTTGGAGGGGGCCGCGCAGCCCCAGCATTTT. Its translation is CASSLEGAAQPQHF. V usage is TRBV5-5 and J usage is TRBJ1-5; 7 bases align to TRBD1. With V trimmed by 0 bases and J by 7 bases, 4 bases remained unmatched. The CDR3 sequence is 14 residues long. The germline V gene has CDR1 SGHKS and CDR2 YYEKEE (reference sequence).